This T cell receptor beta chain was found in a study of blood T cell repertoires in COVID-19. The wider study: Italy, Spain and the United States were the sources of the convalescent and acute COVID-19 samples. Sources were T cells, B-cell-depleted T cells, or PBMCs; the material itself was cDNA or gDNA.

The germline V gene encodes CDR1 MNHEY and CDR2 SMNVEV (reference sequence). J was trimmed by 3 bases and V by 8 bases; bases with no gene match: 8. This CDR3 has 15 amino acids. Original processing notes: How many nucleated cells were present was estimated from reference gene primer amplification. Clones were sequenced by immunoSEQ multiplex PCR, and TCRdb holds only the in-frame ones, with some missing. V, J and clone size derive from that table, while D and trimming were established from the DNA sequence. The sample holds roughly 250,000 clones, about 73% seen once. This clonotype originated in a woman older than 75 with acute or convalescent COVID-19. The chain has TRBV27 and TRBJ2-1; 9 nucleotides agree with TRBD2. The sequencing sample was made of peripheral blood. Here the CDR3 reads CASAGSAGGYNEQFF. CDR3 bases: TGTGCCAGCGCCGGTTCAGCGGGAGGCTACAATGAGCAGTTCTTC.